The 21 T cell receptor beta chains below come from one sample, sequenced in a study of OX40 agonist ivuxolimab in advanced cancers. Using immunoSEQ multiplex PCR, the repertoire was profiled, and TCRdb retains in-frame clones only, with some absent. The repertoire holds roughly 92,000 clones, with roughly 89% as singletons. Material: CD4+ or CD8+ T cells sorted from blood, obtained in a trial of the OX40 agonist ivuxolimab. These receptors all stem from an adult with an advanced solid tumor such as melanoma, head and neck, liver or kidney cancer.

The chain is built from TRBV29-1 and TRBJ2-5; D is undetermined. Trimming removed 2 bases at V and 5 bases at J, with 12 bases between. From germline, CDR1 is SQVTM and CDR2 ANQGSEA. The CDR3 loop spans 13 amino acids. CDR3 in amino acids: CSVENKPRETQYF. The CDR3 coding sequence is TGCAGCGTTGAAAACAAACCACGGGAGACCCAGTACTTC.

This chain links TRBV10-3 with TRBJ2-3, with D perhaps matching TRBD1 (6 bases). This CDR3 is built from 17 residues. CDR1 and CDR2 from the germline V gene are ENHRY and SYGVKD. Deletions cut 0 bases from V and 0 bases from J, with 13 bases between. Written as DNA, the CDR3 is TGTGCCATCAGTGAGTCTCCGACAGGAACTAGCACAGATACGCAGTATTTT. This encodes CAISESPTGTSTDTQYF.

This clone is medium-sized within its sample. V and J are TRBV7-9 and TRBJ1-2; 7 positions agree with TRBD1. The ends lost 5 bases at V and 3 bases at J; junction bases unmatched: 9. The germline gives CDR1 SEHNR, CDR2 FQNEAQ (reference sequence). The CDR3 has 15 amino acids. The CDR3 DNA is TGTGCCAGCAGCCATGAACAGGGGTGGTACTATGGCTACACCTTC. Encoded protein: CASSHEQGWYYGYTF. Supplemented by reference TRBV7-9 and TRBJ1-2, the full variable domain reads DTGVSQNPRHKITKRGQNVTFRCDPISEHNRLYWYRQTLGQGPEFLTYFQNEAQLEKSRLLSDRFSAERPKGSFSTLEIQRTEQGDSAMYLCASSHEQGWYYGYTFGSGTRLTVV.

This clone has a handful of counts. This chain joins TRBV15 and TRBJ2-3; weak D call: TRBD2 (6 bases). This CDR3 has 16 residues. V lost 1 base to trimming and J lost 1 base, with 12 bases between them. The V gene's germline CDR1 is LNHNV and CDR2 YYDKDF (reference sequence). The CDR3 loop reads CATSRAEGGGTDTQYF. CDR3 DNA: TGTGCCACCAGCAGAGCGGAGGGCGGGGGCACAGATACGCAGTATTTT.

This CDR3 reads CASSYSLPRERPQHF. CDR3 DNA sequence: TGTGCCAGCAGTTACTCCCTCCCGAGAGAAAGGCCCCAGCATTTT. V is TRBV6-5 and J is TRBJ1-5; D gene unclear. The CDR3 totals 15 residues. V lost 0 bases and J 9 bases, leaving 15 bases between the germline ends. From germline, CDR1 is MNHEY and CDR2 SVGAGI.

The chain carries TRBV11-3 and TRBJ2-2, with unresolved D. Trimming pared 2 bases from V and 7 bases from J, leaving 2 bases between. Germline V gene data show CDR1 as SGHNT and CDR2 as YENEEA. The CDR3 has 11 amino acids. CDR3 protein: CASSLIGELFF. CDR3 DNA: TGTGCCAGCAGCTTAATCGGGGAGCTGTTTTTT.

To note about this clone: Other DNA variants within this sample encode the same CDR3. This chain uses TRBV9 with TRBJ2-5, with 11 bases lining up with TRBD2. Germline V gene sequence: CDR1 SGDLS, CDR2 YYNGEE. The CDR3 has 14 amino acids. Losses at the gene ends were 0 bases for V and 5 bases for J; bases not matched to a gene: 0. The CDR3 nucleotides are TGTGCCAGCAGCGTAGTAGCGGGAGGGGAGACCCAGTACTTC. Protein: CASSVVAGGETQYF. The complete variable domain, with remaining parts taken from reference TRBV9 and TRBJ2-5, reads DSGVTQTPKHLITATGQRVTLRCSPRSGDLSVYWYQQSLDQGLQFLIQYYNGEERAKGNILERFSAQQFPDLHSELNLSSLELGDSALYFCASSVVAGGETQYFGPGTRLLVL.

The rearrangement links TRBV27 to TRBJ2-7; tentative D call: TRBD1 (6 bases). Germline V CDR1 and CDR2: MNHEY, SMNVEV (reference sequence). The V gene lost 5 bases and the J gene lost 2 bases, with 16 bases spanning the gap. The CDR3 runs 15 residues. CDR3 DNA sequence: TGTGCCAGCAGTCCCCGCAGGGGCGGACCCTACGAGCAGTACTTC. Its protein product is CASSPRRGGPYEQYF.

V and J are TRBV5-1 and TRBJ1-1; TRBD1 is a possible D gene (5 bases). The V gene lost 2 bases and the J gene lost 7 bases, with 15 bases spanning the gap. This CDR3 contains 14 residues. Germline V lookup: CDR1 SGHRS, CDR2 YFSETQ. The CDR3 sequence is CASSFDTEGFEAFF. For the CDR3, the DNA is TGCGCCAGCAGCTTCGACACAGAGGGGTTTGAAGCTTTCTTT.

The J gene is TRBJ1-5, the V gene TRBV18; maybe TRBD1 (5 bases). V gave up 2 bases and J gave up 2 bases, with 7 bases separating them. Germline CDR1 KGHSH, CDR2 LQKENI. The CDR3 is 14 residues long. This CDR3 reads CASSPSQGNQPQHF. The DNA for the CDR3 is TGTGCCAGCTCACCATCACAGGGCAATCAGCCCCAGCATTTT.

To note about this clone: A read error may produce the germline difference seen at one junction end. This chain uses TRBV29-1 with TRBJ2-1; the D gene is possibly TRBD2 (5 bases). Looked up from germline, CDR1 is SQVTM and CDR2 is ANQGSEA. The CDR3 spans 12 residues. Written as DNA, the CDR3 is TGCAGCGCTGAAGCGGAGTTCGATGAGCAGTTCTTC. Protein: CSAEAEFDEQFF.

This clone was detected only once. The chain couples TRBV9 to TRBJ2-6; 7 nucleotides line up with TRBD1. This CDR3 region has 19 residues. V lost 4 bases to trimming and J lost 4 bases; unmatched junction nucleotides: 17. Germline CDR1 is SGDLS and CDR2 is YYNGEE. This chain's CDR3 is CASSPRTGTASWGANVLTF. The CDR3 DNA is TGTGCCAGCAGCCCAAGAACCGGGACAGCCTCTTGGGGGGCCAACGTCCTGACTTTC.

The chain is built from TRBV7-2 and TRBJ1-1; 7 positions match TRBD1. V gave up 1 base and J gave up 6 bases; unmatched junction bases: 8. CDR1 SGHTA and CDR2 FQGNSA come from the germline V gene. The CDR3 extends over 15 amino acids. CDR3 bases: TGTGCCAGCAGCTTAGTTCAGGGGGGCAGCGCTGAAGCTTTCTTT. This gives the protein CASSLVQGGSAEAFF.

Only a few counts were recorded for this clone. This chain connects TRBV28 to TRBJ2-7, with D possibly matching TRBD1 (6 bases). CDR1 and CDR2 from the germline V gene are MDHEN and SYDVKM. The CDR3 is 13 amino acids. V gave up 3 bases and J gave up 1 base, with 7 bases separating them. CDR3 amino acids: CASSFQGSYEQYF. CDR3 sequence (DNA): TGTGCCAGCAGTTTTCAGGGGTCCTACGAGCAGTACTTC.

This clone came up a few times. This rearrangement joins TRBV14 to TRBJ2-1, with D possibly matching TRBD2 (6 bases). CDR1 is SGHDN and CDR2 is FVKESK in the germline V gene. V shed 0 bases and J shed 7 bases, with 19 bases lying between them. The CDR3 extends over 17 amino acids. This CDR3 reads CASSQDLPAGVVNEQFF. The CDR3 region has the DNA TGTGCCAGCAGCCAAGATCTTCCAGCGGGTGTGGTGAATGAGCAGTTCTTC.

The genes are TRBV7-8 and TRBJ2-3, with D unclear. There are 14 residues in the CDR3. Germline V gene sequence: CDR1 SGHVS, CDR2 FQNEAQ. V lost 1 base and J lost 0, with 5 bases in between. DNA for the CDR3: TGTGCCAGCAGCTTAGAAAGGAGCACAGATACGCAGTATTTT. Encoded protein: CASSLERSTDTQYF.

V gene TRBV30 combines with J gene TRBJ1-5; 9 bases agree with TRBD1. This CDR3 region has 15 residues. Germline V lookup: CDR1 GTSNPN, CDR2 SVGIG (reference sequence). J lost 2 bases, V lost 2 bases, and 4 bases had no gene match. CDR3: CAWSHGDRGNQPQHF. The CDR3 nucleotides are TGTGCCTGGAGTCACGGGGACAGGGGCAATCAGCCCCAGCATTTT. Supplemented by reference TRBV30 and TRBJ1-5, the full variable domain reads SQTIHQWPATLVQPVGSPLSLECTVEGTSNPNLYWYRQAAGRGLQLLFYSVGIGQISSEVPQNLSASRPQDRQFILSSKKLLLSDSGFYLCAWSHGDRGNQPQHFGDGTRLSIL.

V gene TRBV5-1 combines with J gene TRBJ2-2, with TRBD2 matching 8 bases. The J segment lost 0 bases and the V segment lost 3 bases, leaving 10 bases of the junction unmatched. The CDR3 has 18 amino acids. CDR1 and CDR2 from the germline V gene are SGHRS and YFSETQ. The CDR3 reads CASSWDGRADSNTGELFF. The CDR3 coding sequence is TGCGCCAGCAGCTGGGACGGGAGGGCCGATTCGAACACCGGGGAGCTGTTTTTT.

The rearrangement joins TRBV28 to TRBJ1-2, with 7 bases matching TRBD1. J was trimmed by 8 bases and V by 4 bases; bases with no gene match: 7. The CDR3 loop spans 13 amino acids. Germline V gene lookup returns CDR1 MDHEN and CDR2 SYDVKM. The CDR3 is CASSSPRGNGYTF. The CDR3 DNA follows: TGTGCCAGCAGTTCGCCCAGGGGGAACGGCTACACCTTC.

The rearrangement joins TRBV28 to TRBJ2-5, with TRBD1 matching 10 bases. V was clipped by 4 bases and J by 1 base; unmatched bases: 3. This CDR3 is built from 15 residues. Germline CDR1 MDHEN, CDR2 SYDVKM. The CDR3 DNA reads TGTGCCAGCAGTTATGGGACAGGGGTCCAAGAGACCCAGTACTTC. Its translation: CASSYGTGVQETQYF.

The chain carries TRBV4-2 and TRBJ2-1; D unclear. V was pared by 1 base and J by 9 bases, with 22 bases between. The germline gives CDR1 LGHNA, CDR2 YNFKEQ. The CDR3 has 17 amino acids. CDR3 in DNA: TGTGCCAGCAGCCAAGGGTCCGGAGTCTCCCAGCTGGGTGAGCAGTTCTTC. This codes for CASSQGSGVSQLGEQFF.